The sequence of this T cell receptor (beta chain) was determined in a study of blood T cells in healthy people across ages. Study conclusions and caveats: Long-lived donors exceeded aged donors in naive CD4+ cells and diversity. Strong correlation existed between TCR beta diversity and naive T cell percentage.

Comments on this clonotype: What it recognizes is unknown.

Isolation yielded PBMCs, at least 6.5 million per sample, in every case. A second PCR, run for roughly 6 to 11 cycles, used a sample-barcoded 5' primer plus a J-beta primer mix. A template-switch adaptor containing 12 random nucleotides labeled each cDNA molecule. TCRdb reanalysed the 5' RACE reads using MiXCR and keeps one entry per CDR3 protein. The table lists hundreds of thousands of distinct CDR3 sequences, around 45% of them singletons. The CDR3 has 13 residues. Germline CDR1 MDHEN, CDR2 SYDVKM. Trimming cost V 6 bases and J 10 bases; bases outside gene matches: 7. Material for sequencing was blood. The chain uses TRBV28 and TRBJ1-1; 11 nucleotides align to TRBD1. The sequence was obtained from a man in his 60s in good health. CDR3 region: CASRGDRGFGAFF. CDR3 DNA: TGTGCCAGCAGAGGGGACAGGGGGTTCGGAGCTTTCTTT.